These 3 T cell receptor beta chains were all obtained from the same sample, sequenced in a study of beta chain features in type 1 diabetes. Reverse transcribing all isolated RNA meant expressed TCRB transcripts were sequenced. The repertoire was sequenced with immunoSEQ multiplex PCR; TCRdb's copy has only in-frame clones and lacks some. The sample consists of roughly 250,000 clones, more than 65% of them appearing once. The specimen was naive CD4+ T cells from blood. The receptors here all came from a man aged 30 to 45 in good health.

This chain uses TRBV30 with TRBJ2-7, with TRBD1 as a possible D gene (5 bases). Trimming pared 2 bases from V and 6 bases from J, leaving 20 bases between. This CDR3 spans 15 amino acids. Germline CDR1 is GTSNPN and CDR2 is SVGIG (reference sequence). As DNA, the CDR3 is TGTGCCTGGAGTCAAGGGGCGCTAATCATACGCGAGCAGTACTTC. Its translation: CAWSQGALIIREQYF.

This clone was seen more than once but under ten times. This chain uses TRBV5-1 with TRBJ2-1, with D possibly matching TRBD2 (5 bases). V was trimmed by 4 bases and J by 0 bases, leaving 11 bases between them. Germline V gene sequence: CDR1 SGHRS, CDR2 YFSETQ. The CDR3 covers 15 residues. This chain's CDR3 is CASSPRGSSYNEQFF. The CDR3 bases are TGCGCCAGCAGCCCACGGGGAAGCTCCTACAATGAGCAGTTCTTC.

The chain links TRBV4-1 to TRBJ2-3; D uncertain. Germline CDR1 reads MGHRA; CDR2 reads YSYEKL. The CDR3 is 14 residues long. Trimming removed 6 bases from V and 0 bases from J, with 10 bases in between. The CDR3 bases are TGCGCCAGCAGACAAAGGGCTAGCACAGATACGCAGTATTTT. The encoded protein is CASRQRASTDTQYF.